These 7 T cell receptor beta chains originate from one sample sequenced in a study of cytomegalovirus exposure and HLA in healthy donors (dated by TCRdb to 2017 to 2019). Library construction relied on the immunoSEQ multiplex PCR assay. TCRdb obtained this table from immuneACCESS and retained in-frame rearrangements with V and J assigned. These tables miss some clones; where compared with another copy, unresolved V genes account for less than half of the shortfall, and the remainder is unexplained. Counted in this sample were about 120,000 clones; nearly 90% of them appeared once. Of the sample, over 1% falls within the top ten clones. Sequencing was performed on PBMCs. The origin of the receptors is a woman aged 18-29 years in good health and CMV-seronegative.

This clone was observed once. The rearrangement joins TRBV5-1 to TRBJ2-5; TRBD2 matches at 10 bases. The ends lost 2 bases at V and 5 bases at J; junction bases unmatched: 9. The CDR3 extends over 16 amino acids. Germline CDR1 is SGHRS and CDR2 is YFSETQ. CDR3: CASSLGSGGARETQYF. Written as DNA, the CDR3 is TGCGCCAGCAGCTTAGGAAGCGGGGGGGCCCGGGAGACCCAGTACTTC.

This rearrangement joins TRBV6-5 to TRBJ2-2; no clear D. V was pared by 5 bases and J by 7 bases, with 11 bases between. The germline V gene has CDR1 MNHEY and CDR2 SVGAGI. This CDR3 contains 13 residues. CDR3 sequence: CASSHVRGGELFF. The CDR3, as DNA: TGTGCCAGCAGTCACGTCCGCGGCGGGGAGCTGTTTTTT.

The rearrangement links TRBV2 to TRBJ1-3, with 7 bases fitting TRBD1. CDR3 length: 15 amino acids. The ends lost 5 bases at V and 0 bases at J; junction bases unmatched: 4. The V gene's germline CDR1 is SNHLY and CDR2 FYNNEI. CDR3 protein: CASSRDSLSGNTIYF. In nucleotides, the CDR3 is TGTGCCAGCAGTCGGGACAGCCTCTCTGGAAACACCATATATTTT.

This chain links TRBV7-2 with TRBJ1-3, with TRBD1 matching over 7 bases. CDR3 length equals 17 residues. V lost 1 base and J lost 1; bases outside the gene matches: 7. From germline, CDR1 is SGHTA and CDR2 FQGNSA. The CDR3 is CASSLGRGAGSGNTIYF. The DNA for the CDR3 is TGTGCCAGCAGCTTAGGCAGGGGGGCTGGGTCTGGAAACACCATATATTTT.

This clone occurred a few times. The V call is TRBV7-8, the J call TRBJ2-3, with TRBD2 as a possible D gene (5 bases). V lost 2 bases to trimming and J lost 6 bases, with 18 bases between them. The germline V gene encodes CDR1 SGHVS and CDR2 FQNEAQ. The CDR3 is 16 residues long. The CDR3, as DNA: TGTGCCAGCAGCTTATCACCGGGAACGCGGGCGGATACGCAGTATTTT. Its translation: CASSLSPGTRADTQYF.

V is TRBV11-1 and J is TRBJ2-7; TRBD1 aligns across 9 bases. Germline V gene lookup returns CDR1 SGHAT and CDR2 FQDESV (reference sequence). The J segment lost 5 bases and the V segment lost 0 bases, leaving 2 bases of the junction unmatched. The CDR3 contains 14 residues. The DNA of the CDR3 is TGTGCCAGCAGCTTAGCCAGACAGGGGGACGAGCAGTACTTC. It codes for CASSLARQGDEQYF.

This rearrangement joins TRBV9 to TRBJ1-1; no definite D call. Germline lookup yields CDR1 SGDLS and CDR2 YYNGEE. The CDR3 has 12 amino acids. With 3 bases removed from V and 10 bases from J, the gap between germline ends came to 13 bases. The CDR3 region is CASSGRVGRAFF. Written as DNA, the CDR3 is TGTGCCAGCAGCGGGAGGGTGGGGAGAGCTTTCTTT.